The 8 T cell receptor beta chains below come from one sample, sequenced in a study of cytomegalovirus exposure and HLA in healthy donors. PCR employed 60 Vbeta and 13 Jbeta primers. Measured with immunoSEQ multiplex PCR; TCRdb has only the in-frame clones, and not every one. Recorded here are more than 95,000 clones; the top ten clones represent about 2.3%. What was sequenced was PBMCs. All receptors come from a man between 40 and 49 years old in good health and CMV-seronegative.

The chain uses TRBV10-3 and TRBJ2-7; 14 nucleotides align to TRBD2. This CDR3 has 17 residues. The germline V gene has CDR1 ENHRY and CDR2 SYGVKD. With V trimmed by 9 bases and J by 0 bases, 10 bases remained unmatched. The CDR3 bases are TGTGCCATTGCCGGGACTAGCGGGAGAACCAGCTCCTACGAGCAGTACTTC. Amino acids: CAIAGTSGRTSSYEQYF.

The chain uses TRBV7-2 and TRBJ1-1; TRBD1 matches at 12 bases. The CDR3 covers 15 residues. CDR1 and CDR2 (germline): SGHTA, FQGNSA. V lost 3 bases and J lost 7; bases outside the gene matches: 6. The CDR3 nucleotides read TGTGCCAGCAGCTTTAAGGGACAGGGGGCACTTGAAGCTTTCTTT. Protein: CASSFKGQGALEAFF. Combining the CDR3 with reference TRBV7-2 and TRBJ1-1 gives the whole variable domain GAGVSQSPSNKVTEKGKDVELRCDPISGHTALYWYRQSLGQGLEFLIYFQGNSAPDKSGLPSDRFSAERTGGSVSTLTIQRTQQEDSAVYLCASSFKGQGALEAFFGQGTRLTVV.

In DNA form, the CDR3 reads TGCGCCAGCAGGGAAAGCGGGACTAGCACAGATACGCAGTATTTT. Its translation is CASRESGTSTDTQYF. The gene calls are TRBV10-1 and TRBJ2-3; TRBD2 aligns across 7 bases. The germline CDR1 and CDR2 sequences are WNHNN and SYGVQD (reference sequence). The J segment lost 0 bases and the V segment lost 6 bases, leaving 6 bases of the junction unmatched. The CDR3 is made up of 15 amino acids.

The rearrangement joins TRBV11-2 to TRBJ2-5; the match to TRBD2 covers 12 bases. The V and J ends lost 5 bases and 5 bases, in that order; junction bases with no gene match: 6. The CDR3 totals 15 residues. The germline V gene has CDR1 SGHAT and CDR2 FQNNGV. CDR3 nucleotides: TGTGCCAGCAGCGCCGGGACTAGCGGGCGGGAGACCCAGTACTTC. The encoded protein is CASSAGTSGRETQYF.

As regards this clone: Compared with germline, one end of the junction differs, possibly owing to a read error. V and J are TRBV11-2 and TRBJ1-3; TRBD1 is a possible D gene (5 bases). CDR1 is SGHAT, CDR2 FQNNGV, per germline. CDR3 length equals 15 residues. The CDR3 spells CASCFWGGGGNTIYF. In nucleotides, the CDR3 is TGTGCCAGCTGCTTTTGGGGCGGGGGAGGAAACACCATATATTTT.

The chain has TRBV7-2 and TRBJ1-1; TRBD1 is a possible D gene (6 bases). CDR3 length: 13 residues. CDR1 is SGHTA and CDR2 is FQGNSA in the germline V gene. V was trimmed by 5 bases and J by 5 bases, leaving 12 bases between them. The CDR3 DNA reads TGTGCCAGCAGCGTAGACAGGATTACTGAAGCTTTCTTT. As protein: CASSVDRITEAFF.

The V gene is TRBV23-1, the J gene TRBJ1-2; TRBD1 matches at 7 bases. TRBV23-1 is an open reading frame, and its role is uncertain. CDR3 size: 15 residues. V shed 4 bases, J shed 3 bases, and the junction held 8 bases outside the gene matches. This CDR3 is CASSLLPGQHYGYTF. CDR3 nucleotide sequence: TGCGCCAGCAGTCTACTCCCGGGACAGCACTATGGCTACACCTTC.

The V call is TRBV5-4, the J call TRBJ1-1; D not resolved. Germline-derived CDR1 and CDR2 are SGHNT and YYREEE (reference sequence). The V gene lost 4 bases and the J gene lost 7 bases, with 17 bases spanning the gap. CDR3 length: 14 amino acids. The CDR3 region is CASSQTSDRVEAFF. Written as DNA, the CDR3 is TGTGCCAGCAGCCAAACAAGCGACCGAGTTGAAGCTTTCTTT. Drawing the rest from reference TRBV5-4 and TRBJ1-1, the complete variable domain is ETGVTQSPTHLIKTRGQQVTLRCSSQSGHNTVSWYQQALGQGPQFIFQYYREEENGRGNFPPRFSGLQFPNYSSELNVNALELDDSALYLCASSQTSDRVEAFFGQGTRLTVV.